This TCR beta chain was retrieved from a study of shared clonotypes between healthy human individuals. Whole-study context: Three plates each covered CD4 naive and memory; CD8 naive two, CD8 memory one. Study-wide results and caveats: In the sorted subsets, rarefaction showed sequencing was incomplete despite large depth. When compared with the clonotypes that were shared by all four sorted-subset donors, the non-shared clonotypes turned out to have lower generation probabilities.

The authors distributed each subset's genomic DNA evenly over several immunoSEQ plates. Profiling relied on immunoSEQ multiplex PCR, and the TCRdb table lists in-frame clones only, not all of them. The sample contains hundreds of thousands of clones, roughly 70% of which appear only once. CDR1 and CDR2 from the germline V gene are SGHRS and YFSETQ. The CDR3 runs to 15 residues. V was pared by 4 bases and J by 4 bases, with 17 bases between. To note about this clone: The antigen remains unidentified.

This chain links TRBV5-1 with TRBJ1-1, with a possible D match to TRBD1 (5 bases). The source material was memory CD4+ T cells sorted from blood. Subset of the sample: CD45RA-negative fraction. This receptor was taken from a woman aged 25 to 45 in good health. In DNA form, the CDR3 reads TGCGCCAGCAGCACTCGACAGTCGGCAAGCACTGAAGCTTTCTTT. Encoded protein: CASSTRQSASTEAFF.